These 8 T cell receptor beta chains share one sample of origin, sequenced in a study of Graves' ophthalmopathy and Graves' hyperthyroidism. RNA transcripts were the source from which TCR beta CDR3 regions were amplified. Second-round multiplex PCR came after first-round RT-PCR with HTBI primers. Each CDR3 protein is one row after TCRdb ran MiXCR on the multiplex PCR reads. This table holds hundreds of thousands of distinct CDR3 sequences, about 16% found once. Sequencing was done on a sample of peripheral blood. The receptors come from a woman aged 18-29 years with stable Graves' hyperthyroidism.

On this clonotype itself: Germline and junction disagree at one end, which may indicate a read error. The chain links TRBV6-2 or TRBV6-3 to TRBJ1-5; D unresolved. The CDR3 consists of 16 residues. Germline V gives CDR1 MNHEY, CDR2 SVGEGT. In nucleotides, the CDR3 is TGTGCCAGCAGTTCCTCACGGACGAGCCTGTACCAGCCTCAGCATTTT. Its protein is CASSSSRTSLYQPQHF.

Many counts were recorded for this clonotype. CDR3 residues: CASSLGRELFF. Here the CDR3 DNA reads TGTGCCAGCAGTTTAGGCAGGGAGCTGTTTTTT. The chain uses TRBV27 and TRBJ2-2; D is unclear. Germline V gives CDR1 MNHEY, CDR2 SMNVEV (reference sequence). The CDR3 contains 11 residues. The V and J ends lost 2 bases and 9 bases respectively, with 4 bases between them.

This clonotype was observed at least ten times. V is TRBV19 and J is TRBJ2-5, with D hard to call. V was trimmed by 2 bases and J by 5 bases, leaving 3 bases between them. CDR3 length: 11 residues. Germline V gene sequence: CDR1 LNHDA, CDR2 SQIVND (reference sequence). In DNA form, the CDR3 reads TGTGCCAGTAGTATAAGGGAGACCCAGTACTTC. Translation: CASSIRETQYF.

At least ten counts were recorded for this clonotype. The chain has TRBV11-1 and TRBJ2-5, with D unclear. The germline CDR1 and CDR2 sequences are SGHAT and FQDESV (reference sequence). The CDR3 spans 15 residues. V lost 2 bases, J lost 5 bases, and 15 bases lay in between. The CDR3 nucleotides are TGTGCCAGCAGCTTAAGCGCCGACTTCATGGAGACCCAGTACTTC. Its translation: CASSLSADFMETQYF.

This clonotype has just a few counts. The V and J genes are TRBV28 and TRBJ2-5, with a weak D call TRBD2 (6 bases). Trimming stripped 7 bases from V and 5 bases from J, with 17 bases between. Per the germline V gene, CDR1 is MDHEN and CDR2 is SYDVKM. The CDR3 extends over 14 amino acids. CDR3 region: CASIGGKITETQYF. CDR3 nucleotide sequence: TGTGCCAGCATTGGGGGGAAGATTACGGAGACCCAGTACTTC.

The chain couples TRBV2 to TRBJ1-2; D gene uncertain. CDR1 and CDR2 (germline): SNHLY, FYNNEI. The germline V and J ends were trimmed by 6 bases and 9 bases, with 11 bases remaining between them. CDR3 length equals 11 residues. The CDR3 nucleotides read TGTGCCAGCAGCTGGCCTGGTAGCTACACCTTC. Its translation is CASSWPGSYTF.

This clonotype was detected many times. The chain couples TRBV7-6 to TRBJ1-1, with no clear D. CDR3 size: 16 residues. The V gene lost 6 bases and the J gene lost 3 bases, with 20 bases spanning the gap. Germline CDR1 is SGHVS and CDR2 is FNYEAQ. CDR3 region: CASSPEPRYGDTEAFF. The CDR3 DNA sequence: TGTGCCAGCAGTCCCGAACCCCGGTACGGGGACACTGAAGCTTTCTTT.

This clonotype was seen ten or more times. The chain recombines TRBV4-3 with TRBJ1-1; 7 bases match TRBD1. CDR1 LGHNA and CDR2 YSLEER come from the germline V gene. CDR3 length: 13 amino acids. With V trimmed by 2 bases and J by 11 bases, 8 bases remained unmatched. The DNA for the CDR3 is TGCGCCAGCAGCCAACCGGGACAGTCTGTGGCTTTCTTT. It specifies CASSQPGQSVAFF.